This TCR beta chain is drawn from a study of T cell responses to AZD1222 COVID-19 vaccine. V shed 5 bases, J shed 4 bases, and the junction held 7 bases outside the gene matches. The CDR3 totals 15 residues. Germline V gene lookup returns CDR1 SGHTA and CDR2 FQGTGA. The table came from immunoSEQ multiplex PCR; TCRdb's copy has only in-frame clones and leaves some out. The repertoire consists of 150,000 or so clones, with roughly 88% occurring once and the leading ten covering about 15%. V and J are TRBV7-3 and TRBJ1-2; 10 bases align to TRBD1. The source material was peripheral blood, sampled on day 0 of AZD1222 vaccination. The TCR originated in an adult in good health. In DNA, the CDR3 is TGTGCCAGCAGCGCCACGGACAGGGGGGCCTATGGCTACACCTTC. Encoded protein: CASSATDRGAYGYTF. The full variable domain, rest sourced from reference TRBV7-3 and TRBJ1-2, is GAGVSQTPSNKVTEKGKYVELRCDPISGHTALYWYRQSLGQGPEFLIYFQGTGAADDSGLPNDRFFAVRPEGSVSTLKIQRTERGDSAVYLCASSATDRGAYGYTFGSGTRLTVV.